The rows below give T cell receptor beta chains drawn from one sample of a study of cytomegalovirus exposure and HLA in healthy donors. The repertoire was sequenced with immunoSEQ multiplex PCR; TCRdb's copy has only in-frame clones and lacks some. The table shows more than 55,000 clones, with 89% occurring only once. Source material: PBMCs. The receptor source for this set is a young woman in good health and CMV-seronegative. CDR3s include the opening cysteine and the closing phenylalanine or tryptophan. Each record gives: clone size, V gene, J gene, D gene, CDR3 DNA, CDR3 protein. A D gene is named only where the DNA matches it firmly. The listing skips clone size in some rows; elsewhere it reads once, few, many or a size class.

NA	TRBV28	TRBJ2-5	TRBD1	TGTGCCAGCAGTTTATTTTTCGGTATGGGACAGCAAGAGACCCAGTACTTC	CASSLFFGMGQQETQYF
NA	TRBV5-1	TRBJ2-1	TRBD2	TGCGCCAGCAGGCCGGTTCCGGGCGGGGGGAACAATGAGCAGTTCTTC	CASRPVPGGGNNEQFF
NA	TRBV6-1	TRBJ2-7	NA	TGTGCCAGCAGTGAAGGCCGAGGCCCCTACGAGCAGTACTTC	CASSEGRGPYEQYF
NA	TRBV9	TRBJ1-3	NA	TGTGCCAGCAGCGTAGCGTCCGCGGCAAACACCATATATTTT	CASSVASAANTIYF
NA	TRBV14	TRBJ1-2	NA	TGTGCCAGCAGCCCCGTTTCCTGGGCAAGATACTATGGCTACACCTTC	CASSPVSWARYYGYTF
few	TRBV11-1	TRBJ2-1	NA	TGTGCCAGCAACGCGGACAGAAACTACAATGAGCAGTTCTTC	CASNADRNYNEQFF
NA	TRBV6-4	TRBJ2-7	TRBD2	TGTGCCAGCAGTGAGACTACTAGCGGTAGCTCCTACGAGCAGTACTTC	CASSETTSGSSYEQYF
NA	TRBV29-1	TRBJ1-1	TRBD1	TGCAGCGCCTATCCGGGACAGATGAACACTGAAGCTTTCTTT	CSAYPGQMNTEAFF
NA	TRBV28	TRBJ1-1	NA	TGTGCCAGCAGTTTTGGACGGGGAGCTTTCTTT	CASSFGRGAFF
few	TRBV19	TRBJ1-5	NA	TGTGCCAGTTCAGGGGCGAACAATCAGCCCCAGCATTTT	CASSGANNQPQHF
once	TRBV10-3	TRBJ1-2	TRBD1	TGTGCCATCAATGACAGGGGTACAGACTATGGCTACACCTTC	CAINDRGTDYGYTF
NA	TRBV6-5	TRBJ1-1	TRBD1	TGTGCCAGCAGTCGGAGGACAGGGGAGAACACTGAAGCTTTCTTT	CASSRRTGENTEAFF